This TCR beta chain was found in a study of blood T cell repertoires in COVID-19. Overall study: The analysed material was cDNA or gDNA that came from T cells, B-cell-depleted T cells, or PBMCs.

Authors' methods: It was from reference gene primer amplification that nucleated cell counts were estimated. Libraries were prepared by immunoSEQ multiplex PCR; TCRdb keeps only in-frame clonotypes and omits some of them. Clone size and V and J calls were adopted from that table, with D and trimming inferred from the DNA. Altogether approximately 230,000 clones are present, 85% to 90% being singletons, with the ten largest covering roughly 3.7%. The CDR3 spans 14 residues. The V segment lost 5 bases and the J segment 6 bases; nucleotides outside the gene matches: 7. CDR1 and CDR2 from the germline V gene are SGHNT and YENEEA. The age range of participants was about 18 to 95 years, with residence in under 30 US areas. Cohorts were based on clinical histories the participants reported.

Sequencing was done on a sample of PBMCs or T cells enriched from blood (not recorded which). The gene calls are TRBV11-3 and TRBJ1-1; 9 bases agree with TRBD1. The source is a woman between 25 and 40 years old who had recovered from COVID-19. The CDR3 spells CASSPGTGRAEAFF. For the CDR3, the DNA is TGTGCCAGCAGCCCAGGGACAGGGAGGGCTGAAGCTTTCTTT. Full variable domain (remainder filled in from reference TRBV11-3 and TRBJ1-1): EAGVVQSPRYKIIEKKQPVAFWCNPISGHNTLYWYLQNLGQGPELLIRYENEEAVDDSQLPKDRFSAERLKGVDSTLKIQPAELGDSAVYLCASSPGTGRAEAFFGQGTRLTVV.